These 20 T cell receptor beta chains were sequenced from one sample in a study of blood T cell repertoires in COVID-19. Sequenced by immunoSEQ multiplex PCR; TCRdb stores in-frame clones only, minus some. The data contain about 100,000 clones, about 85% of them singletons. Sequenced: peripheral blood. The receptors were gathered from a woman aged 65 to 85 with acute or convalescent COVID-19.

The chain recombines TRBV5-6 with TRBJ1-1; D uncertain. The CDR3 spans 15 residues. Germline V gives CDR1 SGHDT, CDR2 YYEEEE. V was trimmed by 2 bases and J by 6 bases, leaving 17 bases between them. The CDR3 sequence is CASSLFEGWGPEAFF. CDR3 in DNA: TGTGCCAGCAGCTTATTCGAGGGTTGGGGTCCTGAAGCTTTCTTT. Combining the CDR3 with reference TRBV5-6 and TRBJ1-1 gives the whole variable domain DAGVTQSPTHLIKTRGQQVTLRCSPKSGHDTVSWYQQALGQGPQFIFQYYEEEERQRGNFPDRFSGHQFPNYSSELNVNALLLGDSALYLCASSLFEGWGPEAFFGQGTRLTVV.

V and J are TRBV19 and TRBJ2-3, with 11 bases lining up with TRBD2. The trim removed 7 bases at V and 2 bases at J, leaving 8 bases unmatched. The length of the CDR3 is 16 residues. Germline V gene lookup returns CDR1 LNHDA and CDR2 SQIVND (reference sequence). The CDR3 bases are TGTGCCAGTAATAGCGGGGGGGCCGGTTTCACAGATACGCAGTATTTT. It codes for CASNSGGAGFTDTQYF.

The rearrangement links TRBV3-1 (or the pseudogene TRBV3-2) to TRBJ1-6; D perhaps matches TRBD1 (5 bases). Germline V gives CDR1 LGHDT, CDR2 YNNKEL (reference sequence). This CDR3 is built from 16 residues. V was cut by 2 bases and J by 9 bases, with 17 bases left in between. Here the CDR3 reads CASSQSETVGGSPLHF. CDR3 bases: TGTGCCAGCAGCCAATCGGAGACAGTCGGGGGTTCACCCCTCCACTTT.

The gene calls are TRBV4-2 and TRBJ2-3; 8 bases line up with TRBD1. Per germline, CDR1 LGHNA and CDR2 YNFKEQ. This CDR3 has 16 residues. Germline trimming cut 2 bases from V and 3 bases from J; bases unmatched to any gene: 7. The CDR3 loop reads CASSQNTGGRTDTQYF. In DNA form, the CDR3 reads TGTGCCAGCAGCCAAAATACAGGGGGAAGGACAGATACGCAGTATTTT.

V is TRBV7-9 and J is TRBJ1-1, with D tentatively TRBD1 (5 bases). This CDR3 is 13 amino acids long. Trimming took 8 bases from V and 0 from J, leaving 10 bases between them. CDR1 and CDR2 (germline): SEHNR, FQNEAQ (reference sequence). CDR3 DNA: TGTGCCAGCGGATGGGGCCTGAACACTGAAGCTTTCTTT. Encoded protein: CASGWGLNTEAFF.

The CDR3 DNA sequence: TGTGCCAGCAACGGACAGGGGGGCTCTGAAGCTTTCTTT. Amino acids: CASNGQGGSEAFF. The rearrangement joins TRBV2 to TRBJ1-1; 10 nucleotides match TRBD1. Germline trimming cut 7 bases from V and 6 bases from J; bases unmatched to any gene: 5. The germline CDR1 and CDR2 sequences are SNHLY and FYNNEI. The CDR3 consists of 13 residues. The full variable domain, rest sourced from reference TRBV2 and TRBJ1-1, is EPEVTQTPSHQVTQMGQEVILRCVPISNHLYFYWYRQILGQKVEFLVSFYNNEISEKSEIFDDQFSVERPDGSNFTLKIRSTKLEDSAMYFCASNGQGGSEAFFGQGTRLTVV.

This clone was found once. The V gene is TRBV18, the J gene TRBJ2-3; 13 bases fit TRBD2. Trimming at V came to 2 bases and at J to 4 bases, leaving 3 bases not matched to a gene. Germline V gene lookup returns CDR1 KGHSH and CDR2 LQKENI. The CDR3 length is 16 residues. CDR3 region: CASSPWTSGSADTQYF. The CDR3 nucleotides read TGTGCCAGCTCACCATGGACTAGCGGGAGTGCAGATACGCAGTATTTT.

V gene TRBV28 combines with J gene TRBJ1-2, with a possible D match to TRBD1 (5 bases). This CDR3 has 14 amino acids. The V gene's germline CDR1 is MDHEN and CDR2 SYDVKM. Trimming left V 2 bases short and J 8 bases short, with 15 bases between. CDR3 nucleotides: TGTGCCAGCAGTTTAAGTTCAGGGCGTAGGGGCTACACCTTC. This translates into CASSLSSGRRGYTF.

The V and J genes are TRBV11-2 and TRBJ2-7, with D maybe TRBD2 (6 bases). The V and J ends lost 3 bases and 4 bases respectively, with 16 bases between them. CDR3 length equals 15 residues. Germline CDR1 is SGHAT and CDR2 is FQNNGV. CDR3 DNA sequence: TGTGCCAGCAGCTTTTCGGGCGGGGCCCTGTACGAGCAGTACGTC. Protein sequence: CASSFSGGALYEQYV.

This clone turned up a few times. The chain employs TRBV24-1 and TRBJ1-2; D is possibly TRBD1 (6 bases). Looked up from germline, CDR1 is KGHDR and CDR2 is SFDVKD. V lost 4 bases to trimming and J lost 4 bases, with 9 bases between them. This CDR3 is 13 amino acids long. CDR3 amino acids: CATSDLDSYGYTF. CDR3 nucleotides: TGTGCCACCAGTGACTTGGACAGCTATGGCTACACCTTC.

This chain links TRBV5-1 with TRBJ2-3; the match to TRBD2 covers 7 bases. V shed 4 bases, J shed 6 bases, and the junction held 8 bases outside the gene matches. This CDR3 spans 14 amino acids. Per the germline V gene, CDR1 is SGHRS and CDR2 is YFSETQ. The CDR3 spells CASSIAGGLDTQYF. DNA of the CDR3: TGCGCCAGCAGCATAGCGGGTGGGTTGGATACGCAGTATTTT.

The V gene is TRBV2, the J gene TRBJ2-5; D is possibly TRBD1 (5 bases). Looked up from germline, CDR1 is SNHLY and CDR2 is FYNNEI. CDR3 length equals 12 residues. V lost 1 base, J lost 5 bases, and 5 bases lay in between. Written as DNA, the CDR3 is TGTGCCAGCAGTGAAGAGGGGGAGACCCAGTACTTC. Translation gives CASSEEGETQYF.

This rearrangement joins TRBV9 to TRBJ1-4; 7 positions match TRBD1. The CDR3 covers 14 residues. The V and J ends lost 8 bases and 5 bases, in that order; junction bases with no gene match: 9. CDR1 is SGDLS, CDR2 YYNGEE, per germline. CDR3 nucleotides: TGTGCCAGACCACGGGACAGACTAAATGAAAAACTGTTTTTT. As protein: CARPRDRLNEKLFF.

With respect to this clone: At one of its ends the junction is not consistent with the germline gene, which may arise from a read error. This chain's CDR3 is CVSSSRAASEAFF. DNA of the CDR3: TGTGTCAGCAGCAGCAGGGCAGCGTCTGAAGCTTTCTTT. The V gene is TRBV12-3 or TRBV12-4, the J gene TRBJ1-1, with TRBD1 as a possible D gene (5 bases). The length of the CDR3 is 13 residues.

The J gene is TRBJ2-7, the V gene TRBV20-1, with unresolved D. Germline V CDR1 and CDR2: DFQATT, SNEGSKA (reference sequence). V was clipped by 3 bases and J by 3 bases, with 15 bases between them. The CDR3 loop spans 14 amino acids. In nucleotides, the CDR3 is TGCAGTGCTAGTTGGCCTTATGGCATCTACGAGCAGTACTTC. It codes for CSASWPYGIYEQYF.

This clone turned up a few times. V is TRBV5-1 and J is TRBJ1-2, with 8 nucleotides matching TRBD1. The trim removed 4 bases at V and 8 bases at J, leaving 10 bases unmatched. Germline lookup yields CDR1 SGHRS and CDR2 YFSETQ. There are 14 residues in the CDR3. This chain's CDR3 is CASSSQGQGRGYTF. CDR3 nucleotide sequence: TGCGCCAGCAGCAGCCAAGGACAGGGTAGGGGCTACACCTTC.

CDR3 in amino acids: CASLREPRGEQFF. The CDR3 DNA sequence: TGTGCCAGCCTTCGGGAGCCTCGGGGTGAGCAGTTCTTC. V is TRBV11-1 and J is TRBJ2-1; a weak D match, TRBD2 (6 bases). Germline CDR1 SGHAT, CDR2 FQDESV (reference sequence). The V and J ends lost 8 bases and 9 bases respectively, with 17 bases between them. The CDR3 loop spans 13 amino acids.

The chain is built from TRBV9 and TRBJ2-5; TRBD1 might be the D (6 bases). Germline V lookup: CDR1 SGDLS, CDR2 YYNGEE. V lost 2 bases, J lost 4 bases, and 12 bases lay in between. This CDR3 spans 14 amino acids. The CDR3 DNA sequence: TGTGCCAGCAGCGTTGGTTTAGGGGGAGAGACCCAGTACTTC. It is translated as CASSVGLGGETQYF.

The genes are TRBV6-5 and TRBJ1-2; tentative D call: TRBD1 (5 bases). The CDR3 has 13 amino acids. Germline V gene sequence: CDR1 MNHEY, CDR2 SVGAGI. Trimming pared 0 bases from V and 5 bases from J, leaving 7 bases between. The CDR3 sequence is CASSYSGGYGYTF. The CDR3, as DNA: TGTGCCAGCAGTTACTCCGGGGGTTATGGCTACACCTTC.

This chain connects TRBV6-5 to TRBJ2-7; 11 bases are a match to TRBD2. Per the germline V gene, CDR1 is MNHEY and CDR2 is SVGAGI. The length of the CDR3 is 13 residues. V shed 4 bases, J shed 6 bases, and the junction held 2 bases outside the gene matches. In nucleotides, the CDR3 is TGTGCCAGCAGTTCTCTAGCGGGGGGCGAGCAGTACGTC. Protein sequence: CASSSLAGGEQYV.